This is a list of T cell receptor beta chains from one sample in a study of cytomegalovirus exposure and HLA in healthy donors. The data were produced by immunoSEQ multiplex PCR, yet TCRdb's version contains in-frame clones alone and is incomplete. The sample holds about 200,000 clones, 70% to 80% seen once. Sequencing used PBMCs. The receptors come from a male donor in good health and CMV-seropositive. Both conserved end residues are part of each CDR3. Each record gives: V gene, D gene, J gene, CDR3 length, clone size, CDR3 protein, CDR3 DNA. A D gene is named only where the DNA matches it firmly. Not all rows give a size; the values are once, few, many and, for expanded clones, a class.

TRBV10-3,.,TRBJ1-4,15,once,CAISESVATNEKLFF,TGTGCCATCAGTGAGTCAGTAGCAACTAATGAAAAACTGTTTTTT
TRBV7-3,.,TRBJ1-1,15,.,CASSLRVTQGIEAFF,TGTGCCAGCAGCTTAAGGGTAACCCAGGGGATTGAAGCTTTCTTT
TRBV11-2,TRBD1,TRBJ2-7,15,.,CASSVTDRGPYEQYF,TGTGCCAGCAGTGTAACGGACAGGGGCCCCTACGAGCAGTACTTC
TRBV27,.,TRBJ1-5,14,.,CASAMQAAGQPQHF,TGTGCCAGCGCTATGCAGGCAGCGGGCCAGCCCCAGCATTTT
TRBV4-2,TRBD1,TRBJ2-7,14,.,CASSQAGQGAEQYF,TGTGCCAGCAGCCAAGCGGGACAGGGGGCTGAGCAGTACTTC
TRBV4-3,.,TRBJ2-7,14,.,CASSQDGGMYEQYF,TGCGCCAGCAGCCAAGACGGCGGGATGTACGAGCAGTACTTC
TRBV7-3,TRBD1,TRBJ1-1,14,.,CASSIGQGGTEAFF,TGTGCCAGCAGCATCGGACAGGGAGGAACTGAAGCTTTCTTT
TRBV6-5,.,TRBJ2-1,13,.,CASRPGLHNEQFF,TGTGCCAGCAGACCGGGACTCCACAATGAGCAGTTCTTC
TRBV2,.,TRBJ2-7,14,.,CASSNQQGSYEQYF,TGTGCCAGCAGCAACCAACAGGGATCCTACGAGCAGTACTTC
TRBV29-1,TRBD2,TRBJ2-7,13,.,CSAGRSGSNEQYF,TGCAGCGCGGGGAGGAGCGGGAGTAACGAGCAGTACTTC
TRBV5-6,.,TRBJ1-2,14,.,CASSLQGPNYGYTF,TGTGCCAGCAGCTTGCAGGGCCCTAACTATGGCTACACCTTC
TRBV10-3,.,TRBJ2-1,14,.,CAISGAGPYNEQFF,TGTGCCATCAGTGGAGCTGGTCCCTACAATGAGCAGTTCTTC
TRBV4-1,.,TRBJ2-6,13,.,CASSQALDNVLTF,TGCGCCAGCAGCCAGGCCCTTGACAACGTCCTGACTTTC
TRBV7-2,.,TRBJ1-2,14,.,CASSFGGGDYGYTF,TGTGCCAGCAGCTTCGGAGGGGGGGACTATGGCTACACCTTC
TRBV9,TRBD2,TRBJ2-5,16,few,CASSVSATSGQETQYF,TGTGCCAGCAGCGTAAGTGCGACTAGCGGCCAAGAGACCCAGTACTTC
TRBV7-8,.,TRBJ1-1,18,.,CASSLGGSGHGLNTEAFF,TGTGCCAGCAGCTTAGGGGGCTCGGGACACGGCTTGAACACTGAAGCTTTCTTT
TRBV28,TRBD2,TRBJ2-3,14,.,CASRITGGRDTQYF,TGTGCCAGCAGGATAACGGGAGGGCGAGATACGCAGTATTTT
TRBV7-9,.,TRBJ1-1,14,.,CSSSSPGVSTEAFF,TGTTCCAGCAGCTCCCCAGGGGTGAGCACTGAAGCTTTCTTT
TRBV14,.,TRBJ2-7,15,.,CASSQDPESSYEQYF,TGTGCCAGCAGCCAAGATCCGGAGAGCTCCTACGAGCAGTACTTC
TRBV5-6,TRBD2,TRBJ2-2,18,.,CASSSGTSGLANTGELFF,TGTGCCAGCAGTTCCGGGACTAGCGGCCTTGCGAACACCGGGGAGCTGTTTTTT
TRBV11-2,.,TRBJ2-7,15,.,CASSLERETGHEQYF,TGTGCCAGCAGCTTAGAGCGGGAAACCGGCCACGAGCAGTACTTC
TRBV30,.,TRBJ2-1,11,.,CATGQYNEQFF,TGTGCCACGGGACAATACAATGAGCAGTTCTTC
TRBV4-3,.,TRBJ1-3,15,.,CASSQDSGIGNTIYF,TGCGCCAGCAGCCAAGATTCAGGGATTGGAAACACCATATATTTT
TRBV7-2,.,TRBJ1-4,14,.,CASSQLGTNEKLFF,TGTGCCAGCAGCCAACTAGGAACTAATGAAAAACTGTTTTTT
TRBV2,.,TRBJ1-5,13,.,CASSEPGHQPQHF,TGTGCCAGCAGTGAACCGGGTCATCAGCCCCAGCATTTT
TRBV6-4,.,TRBJ1-1,11,.,CASSERGEAFF,TGTGCCAGCAGTGAACGAGGTGAAGCTTTCTTT
TRBV7-2,TRBD1,TRBJ2-5,14,.,CASSAGQGRETQYF,TGTGCCAGCAGCGCGGGACAGGGACGTGAGACCCAGTACTTC
TRBV30,.,TRBJ2-1,13,.,CAWRDSTYNEQFF,TGTGCCTGGAGGGACTCCACCTACAATGAGCAGTTCTTC
TRBV19,.,TRBJ2-7,14,.,CASSDRTPSYEQYF,TGTGCCAGTAGTGATAGGACACCGTCCTACGAGCAGTACTTC
TRBV30,.,TRBJ1-5,15,.,CAWSVDRYSNQPQHF,TGTGCCTGGAGCGTAGACAGATATAGCAATCAGCCCCAGCATTTT
TRBV6-5,.,TRBJ1-6,16,.,CASSYTGGFGHSPLHF,TGTGCCAGCAGTTATACCGGGGGGTTCGGTCATTCACCCCTCCACTTT
TRBV7-2,TRBD2,TRBJ2-7,15,.,CASSSQRGPSYEQYF,TGTGCCAGCAGTTCCCAGCGGGGGCCGTCCTACGAGCAGTACTTC
TRBV4-3,.,TRBJ1-1,15,.,CASSWGRGGGTEAFF,TGCGCCAGCAGCTGGGGCCGAGGGGGAGGGACTGAAGCTTTCTTT
TRBV7-3,TRBD1,TRBJ2-4,13,.,CASSTGQENIQYF,TGTGCCAGCAGCACGGGACAGGAAAACATTCAGTACTTC
TRBV27,TRBD1,TRBJ2-7,14,.,CASSRTGGGYEQYF,TGTGCCAGCAGCCGCACAGGGGGCGGCTACGAGCAGTACTTC
TRBV9,TRBD2,TRBJ2-7,19,.,CASSPPPSGLAGGGYEQYF,TGTGCCAGCAGCCCTCCCCCGTCGGGACTAGCGGGAGGAGGGTACGAGCAGTACTTC
TRBV9,TRBD2,TRBJ2-3,14,.,CASSTQREQDTQYF,TGTGCCAGCAGCACCCAGCGGGAACAAGATACGCAGTATTTT
TRBV5-1,.,TRBJ1-6,15,once,CASSLGDSYNSPLHF,TGCGCCAGCAGCTTGGGAGACAGTTATAATTCACCCCTCCACTTT
TRBV19,TRBD2,TRBJ2-1,17,.,CASSIPSGRAYLGEQFF,TGTGCCAGTAGTATTCCTAGCGGGAGGGCTTATTTGGGTGAGCAGTTCTTC
TRBV7-3,TRBD1,TRBJ1-4,13,.,CASSSYRGEKLFF,TGTGCCAGCAGCTCCTACAGGGGAGAAAAACTGTTTTTT
TRBV28,.,TRBJ1-1,12,.,CATTLRVAEAFF,TGTGCCACCACTCTCAGGGTAGCTGAAGCTTTCTTT
TRBV7-9,.,TRBJ2-5,14,.,CASSLSPGWETQYF,TGTGCCAGCAGCTTATCTCCGGGTTGGGAGACCCAGTACTTC
TRBV7-2,TRBD1,TRBJ2-5,14,.,CASSYRGRLETQYF,TGTGCCAGCAGCTACAGGGGGCGGTTGGAGACCCAGTACTTC
TRBV5-1,.,TRBJ2-7,14,.,CASSLPGVSYEQYF,TGCGCCAGCAGCTTACCGGGTGTATCCTACGAGCAGTACTTC